One and the same sample provided the 2 T cell receptor beta chains below, sequenced in a study of human T cells and chemical hapten exposure. Indicated time point: patch test 2, 6 weeks after DPC sensitization. Treatment of the sample: therapeutic diphenylcyclopropenone sensitization with weekly scalp DPC. TCRdb itself ran the RACE reads through MiXCR, one entry per CDR3 protein. This sample yields about 54,000 distinct CDR3 sequences, of which about 9.9% are seen a single time; about 1.7% belongs to the top ten. The material was whole blood, obtained in connection with sensitization to the hapten diphenylcyclopropenone (DPC). The origin of the receptors is a woman aged 45-65 years with alopecia areata. Some clones in this sample may be carry-over from other donors' samples.

J is TRBJ1-6 and V is TRBV4-1; tentative D call: TRBD1 (5 bases). Germline CDR1 and CDR2: MGHRA and YSYEKL. The CDR3 is 15 residues long. Trimming cost V 0 bases and J 10 bases, with 13 bases left between them. The CDR3 here is CASSQEGQGRSPLHF. CDR3 coding DNA: TGCGCCAGCAGCCAAGAGGGCCAGGGTCGCTCACCCCTCCACTTT.

In its sample, this clonotype was seen a few times. The J gene is TRBJ2-3, the V gene TRBV5-1; D call uncertain. CDR1 is SGHRS, CDR2 YFSETQ, per germline. The V gene lost 2 bases and the J gene lost 3 bases, with 7 bases spanning the gap. The CDR3 covers 13 residues. As DNA, the CDR3 is TGCGCCAGCAGCTTTGGGGATACAGATACGCAGTATTTT. Its protein product is CASSFGDTDTQYF.